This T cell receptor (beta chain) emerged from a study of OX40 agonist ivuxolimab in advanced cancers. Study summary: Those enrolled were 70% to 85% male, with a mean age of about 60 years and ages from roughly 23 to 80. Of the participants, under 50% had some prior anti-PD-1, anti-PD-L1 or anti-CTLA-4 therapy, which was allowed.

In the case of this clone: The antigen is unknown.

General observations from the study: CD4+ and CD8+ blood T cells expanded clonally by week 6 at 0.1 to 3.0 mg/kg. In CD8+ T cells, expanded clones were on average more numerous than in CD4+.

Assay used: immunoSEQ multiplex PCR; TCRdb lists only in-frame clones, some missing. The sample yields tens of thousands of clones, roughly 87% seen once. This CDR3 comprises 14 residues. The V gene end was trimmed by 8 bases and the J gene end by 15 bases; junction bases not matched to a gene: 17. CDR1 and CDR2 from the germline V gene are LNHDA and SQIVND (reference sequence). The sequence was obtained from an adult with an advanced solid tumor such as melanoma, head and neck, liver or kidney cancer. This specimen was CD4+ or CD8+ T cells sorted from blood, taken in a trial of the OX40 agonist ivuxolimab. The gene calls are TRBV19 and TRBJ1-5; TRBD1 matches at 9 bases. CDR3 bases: TGTGCCAGTGGATCCGGGACAGGGACCCTGTCAATGCATTTT. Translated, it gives CASGSGTGTLSMHF.